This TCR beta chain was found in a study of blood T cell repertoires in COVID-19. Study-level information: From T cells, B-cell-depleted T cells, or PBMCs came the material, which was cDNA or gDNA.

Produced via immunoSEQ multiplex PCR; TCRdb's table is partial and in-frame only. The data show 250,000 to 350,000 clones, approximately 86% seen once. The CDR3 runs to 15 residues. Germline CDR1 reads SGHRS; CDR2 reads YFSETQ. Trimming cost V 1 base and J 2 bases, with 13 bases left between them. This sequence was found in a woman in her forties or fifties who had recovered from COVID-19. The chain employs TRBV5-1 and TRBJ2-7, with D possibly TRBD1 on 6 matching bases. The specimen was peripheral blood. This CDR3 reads CASSLLTGYTYEQYF. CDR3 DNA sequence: TGCGCCAGCAGCTTGTTGACAGGCTACACCTACGAGCAGTACTTC.